What follows are 19 T cell receptor beta chains derived from one specimen sequenced in a study of CD8+CD57+ T cells in acquired aplastic anemia (dated by TCRdb to 2016 to 2018). Patients chosen for sequencing had shown expansion of CD8+CD57+ cells by flow cytometry. TCRdb shows the sequencer as Illumina HiSeq 2000. Profiling of TCR beta VDJ combinations and CDR3 sequences used genomic DNA as the template. Clones were called with MiXCR by TCRdb after fastp trimmed the public reads at Q25, and only in-frame beta chains were retained. Every distinct CDR3 protein forms one entry, paired with its most common genes and DNA. Counted in this sample were 250,000 or so distinct CDR3 sequences; around 45% of them appeared once. 7% to 10% of the sample lies in the top ten. Sequenced: sorted CD4+, CD8+, or CD8+CD57+ T cells (not recorded which) from PBMCs. The receptor set was obtained from a human donor with aplastic anemia.

This rearrangement joins TRBV20-1 to TRBJ2-3; 8 positions match TRBD2. The CDR3 is made up of 13 amino acids. The trim removed 4 bases at V and 3 bases at J, leaving 3 bases unmatched. In germline, CDR1 is DFQATT, CDR2 SNEGSKA (reference sequence). The CDR3 region has the DNA TGCAGTGCTATCGGGGGGGAAACAGATACGCAGTATTTT. It encodes CSAIGGETDTQYF.

This clonotype has only a few counts. A much larger clone differs by one base, so this may be a read error. The V and J genes are TRBV9 and TRBJ1-2; D remains ambiguous. The CDR3 totals 16 residues. Germline V gene sequence: CDR1 SGDLS, CDR2 YYNGEE. Trimming shortened V by 7 bases and J by 6 bases, and 25 bases separated the two germline ends. Here the CDR3 reads CASGAEAFDGLDGYTF. CDR3 sequence (DNA): TGTGCCAGCGGCGCCGAAGCCTTCGACGGTCTAGATGGCTACACCTTC.

This clonotype was recorded at least ten times. The gene calls are TRBV4-1 and TRBJ2-7, with D possibly matching TRBD1 (5 bases). The V gene lost 5 bases and the J gene lost 1 base, with 12 bases spanning the gap. CDR1 MGHRA and CDR2 YSYEKL come from the germline V gene. This CDR3 is built from 14 residues. CDR3 DNA: TGCGCCAGCAGCTCAGGGTTAGGGTCCTACGAGCAGTACTTC. It encodes CASSSGLGSYEQYF.

The CDR3 loop reads CATRGDSFPYEQYF. The DNA of the CDR3 is TGTGCCACCCGGGGGGACAGTTTCCCCTACGAGCAGTACTTC. The gene calls are TRBV24-1 and TRBJ2-7, with D possibly being TRBD1 or TRBD2 (7 bases each). Germline V CDR1 and CDR2: KGHDR, SFDVKD. V was clipped by 9 bases and J by 2 bases, with 16 bases between them. The CDR3 runs to 14 residues.

This clonotype occurred many times. The CDR3 here is CASRQAGTTGNTIYF. In nucleotides, the CDR3 is TGTGCCAGCAGACAGGCCGGGACTACGGGAAACACCATATATTTT. The V gene is TRBV5-6, the J gene TRBJ1-3; D might be TRBD1 (5 bases). This CDR3 contains 15 residues. Trimming removed 5 bases at V and 4 bases at J, with 16 bases between. CDR1 and CDR2 from the germline V gene are SGHDT and YYEEEE. The complete variable domain, with remaining parts taken from reference TRBV5-6 and TRBJ1-3, reads DAGVTQSPTHLIKTRGQQVTLRCSPKSGHDTVSWYQQALGQGPQFIFQYYEEEERQRGNFPDRFSGHQFPNYSSELNVNALLLGDSALYLCASRQAGTTGNTIYFGEGSWLTVV.

The V call is TRBV20-1, the J call TRBJ1-3; D remains ambiguous. Germline V gene sequence: CDR1 DFQATT, CDR2 SNEGSKA (reference sequence). V was clipped by 1 base and J by 0 bases, with 7 bases between them. This CDR3 has 14 residues. The CDR3 bases are TGCAGTGCTAGAGTTATCGACTCTGGAAACACCATATATTTT. Translation: CSARVIDSGNTIYF.

J is TRBJ1-5 and V is TRBV7-6; D is uncertain. There are 15 residues in the CDR3. Trimming removed 1 base from V and 0 bases from J, with 7 bases in between. Germline CDR1 SGHVS, CDR2 FNYEAQ. In DNA form, the CDR3 reads TGTGCCAGCAGCTTAGGTGCAGTTAGCAATCAGCCCCAGCATTTT. Translated, it gives CASSLGAVSNQPQHF.

CDR3: CATSRDGVRADVLTF. CDR3 bases: TGTGCCACCAGCAGAGATGGTGTGAGGGCAGACGTCCTGACTTTC. The chain carries TRBV15 and TRBJ2-6; tentative D call: TRBD2 (5 bases). The CDR3 is 15 amino acids. The V end was cut by 0 bases, the J end by 11 bases, with 14 bases between. Germline V lookup: CDR1 LNHNV, CDR2 YYDKDF (reference sequence).

The chain links TRBV9 to TRBJ1-2; D is perhaps TRBD1 (6 bases). V was pared by 4 bases and J by 6 bases, with 16 bases between. This CDR3 is built from 14 residues. CDR1 is SGDLS and CDR2 is YYNGEE in the germline V gene. The CDR3 sequence: CASSLSTGLHGYTF. CDR3 in DNA: TGTGCCAGCAGCCTGTCTACAGGGTTACATGGCTACACCTTC.

Turning to this clonotype: One end of the junction does not line up with germline, which may come from a read error. This sequence joins TRBV9 and TRBJ2-2; possible D gene TRBD2, 6 bases. This CDR3 is built from 15 residues. The germline CDR1 and CDR2 sequences are SGDLS and YYNGEE. The DNA for the CDR3 is TGTGCCAGCAGCTCGGGTTCGACGAACACCGGGGGGCTGTTTTTT. Translated, it gives CASSSGSTNTGGLFF.

On this clonotype itself: Germline and junction disagree at one end, which may indicate a read error. V is TRBV10-3 and J is TRBJ1-5; D is possibly TRBD1 (5 bases). The V gene's germline CDR1 is ENHRY and CDR2 SYGVKD. CDR3 length: 15 residues. The CDR3 sequence is CASSERGEEYQPQHF. The CDR3 region has the DNA TGTGCCAGCAGTGAGAGAGGGGAGGAATATCAGCCCCAGCATTTT.

The chain carries TRBV20-1 and TRBJ2-4; D gene uncertain. The V gene's germline CDR1 is DFQATT and CDR2 SNEGSKA (reference sequence). V was trimmed by 6 bases and J by 0 bases, leaving 15 bases between them. This CDR3 spans 15 amino acids. The CDR3 DNA reads as TGCAGTGCCCTCCGCCTGGACCTAGCCAAAAACATTCAGTACTTC. Translation gives CSALRLDLAKNIQYF.

This clonotype showed up just a few times. The rearrangement joins TRBV15 to TRBJ1-2; 7 bases match TRBD1. The ends lost 0 bases at V and 1 base at J; junction bases unmatched: 2. The germline V gene encodes CDR1 LNHNV and CDR2 YYDKDF (reference sequence). The CDR3 runs 15 residues. The CDR3 loop reads CATSREAGGNYGYTF. As DNA, the CDR3 is TGTGCCACCAGCAGAGAGGCAGGGGGTAACTATGGCTACACCTTC.

In this sample, this clonotype turned up many times. The V and J genes are TRBV12-3 or TRBV12-4 and TRBJ2-7, with D possibly being TRBD2 (6 bases). Trimming removed 3 bases from V and 2 bases from J, with 8 bases in between. The length of the CDR3 is 13 residues. The CDR3 DNA is TGTGCCAGCAGTTTCGGAGGGACCTACGAGCAGTACTTC. Encoded protein: CASSFGGTYEQYF.

About this clonotype itself: As the CDR3 is not closed by the conserved phenylalanine or tryptophan, this likely results from a read error. The chain links TRBV7-8 to TRBJ1-1; D ambiguous. Germline lookup yields CDR1 SGHVS and CDR2 FQNEAQ. The CDR3 totals 13 residues. DNA for the CDR3: TGTGCCGGCAGCGGACCCTTGAACACTGAAGCTTTCCTT. The encoded protein is CAGSGPLNTEAFL.

This clonotype was seen many times. The rearrangement links TRBV4-1 to TRBJ2-2; D tentatively reads TRBD1 or TRBD2 (5 bases each). The V gene's germline CDR1 is MGHRA and CDR2 YSYEKL. V was pared by 6 bases and J by 6 bases, with 17 bases between. The CDR3 extends over 15 amino acids. This chain's CDR3 is CASSSVGEMAGELFF. CDR3 nucleotide sequence: TGCGCCAGCAGTTCCGTAGGGGAGATGGCCGGGGAGCTGTTTTTT.

The V call is TRBV12-3 or TRBV12-4, the J call TRBJ1-2, with D perhaps matching TRBD1 (6 bases). There are 14 residues in the CDR3. Trimming cost V 6 bases and J 4 bases, with 15 bases left between them. CDR3 in DNA: TGTGCCAGCAGAGAAGGACAGACACGCTATGGCTACACCTTC. Protein sequence: CASREGQTRYGYTF.

This clonotype has just a few counts. This rearrangement joins TRBV29-1 to TRBJ1-4, with D maybe TRBD1 (5 bases). V dropped 0 bases and J dropped 8 bases, with 13 bases sitting between them. The CDR3 is 14 amino acids. Germline loops: CDR1 SQVTM, CDR2 ANQGSEA. CDR3 amino acids: CSVEEEGAGEKLFF. The DNA for the CDR3 is TGCAGCGTTGAAGAAGAAGGGGCGGGGGAAAAACTGTTTTTT.

This clonotype showed up many times. The gene calls are TRBV20-1 and TRBJ2-5, with TRBD1 matching 9 bases. The trim removed 2 bases at V and 5 bases at J, leaving 9 bases unmatched. The CDR3 has 15 residues. Germline V CDR1 and CDR2: DFQATT, SNEGSKA (reference sequence). CDR3 sequence (DNA): TGCAGTGCTAGAACCATATCTGGACAGGGGGAGACCCAGTACTTC. It encodes CSARTISGQGETQYF.